This T cell receptor beta chain appears in the sequencing data of a study of TIL therapy for anti-PD-1-resistant metastatic lung cancer. General study results and limits: TIL cultures after expansion showed higher clonality and lower diversity than baseline tumor (median about 6% vs 30%).

This was the immunoSEQ v3 assay. TCRdb keeps only in-frame clones here, not all; method: immunoSEQ multiplex PCR. In the table there are roughly 26,000 clones, 55% to 75% of which are singletons. As for time point: pre-treatment sample, taken before nivolumab and TIL therapy. Tumor tissue came from excised metastases, mostly pleural nodules or supraclavicular lymph nodes. Tumors were harvested before any PD-1/PD-L1 blockade. CDR1 MNHNS and CDR2 SASEGT come from the germline V gene. V was cut by 6 bases and J by 0 bases, with 6 bases left in between. This CDR3 region has 13 residues. In the case of this clone: The antigen is unknown.

V is TRBV6-1 and J is TRBJ1-5; D not certain. This sequence originates from a person aged 25-85 years with non-small cell lung cancer. Sequencing used tumor tissue, obtained at baseline. The CDR3 here is CASRLNSNQPQHF. The CDR3 nucleotides read TGTGCCAGCAGGTTAAATAGCAATCAGCCCCAGCATTTT.